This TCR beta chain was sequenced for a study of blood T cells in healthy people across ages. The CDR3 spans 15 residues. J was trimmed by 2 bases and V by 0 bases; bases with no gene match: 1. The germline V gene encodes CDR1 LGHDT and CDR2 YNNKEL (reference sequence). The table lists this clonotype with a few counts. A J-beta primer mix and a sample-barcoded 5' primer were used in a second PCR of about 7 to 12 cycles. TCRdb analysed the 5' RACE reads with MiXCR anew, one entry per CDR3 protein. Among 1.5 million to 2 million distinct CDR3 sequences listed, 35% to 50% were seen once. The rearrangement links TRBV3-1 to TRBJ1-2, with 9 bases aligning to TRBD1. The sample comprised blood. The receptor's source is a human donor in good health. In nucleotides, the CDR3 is TGTGCCAGCAGCCAAGACGGGACAGGGAACTATGGCTACACCTTC. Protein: CASSQDGTGNYGYTF.